The entry below gives a single TCR beta chain sequence along with its context. Its antigen is unknown. The data derive from a study of OX40 agonist ivuxolimab in advanced cancers. Study-wide results and limits: Within 6 weeks, CD4+ and CD8+ blood T cells expanded clonally at 0.1 to 3.0 mg/kg.

Trimming cost V 5 bases and J 4 bases, with 14 bases left between them. The CDR3 spans 14 residues. Germline CDR1 LNHDA, CDR2 SQIVND (reference sequence). Repertoires were generated with immunoSEQ multiplex PCR, while TCRdb's copy carries only in-frame clones and drops some. The sample contains some 71,000 clones, about four fifths of which appear only once. This material consisted of CD4+ or CD8+ T cells sorted from blood, taken in a trial of the OX40 agonist ivuxolimab. This clonotype was obtained from an adult with an advanced solid tumor such as melanoma, head and neck, liver or kidney cancer. The rearrangement links TRBV19 to TRBJ1-1, with a possible D match to TRBD1 (6 bases). DNA for the CDR3: TGTGCCAGTAGTTCGGGGCAGGGGAGCACTGAAGCTTTCTTT. Translating gives CASSSGQGSTEAFF.